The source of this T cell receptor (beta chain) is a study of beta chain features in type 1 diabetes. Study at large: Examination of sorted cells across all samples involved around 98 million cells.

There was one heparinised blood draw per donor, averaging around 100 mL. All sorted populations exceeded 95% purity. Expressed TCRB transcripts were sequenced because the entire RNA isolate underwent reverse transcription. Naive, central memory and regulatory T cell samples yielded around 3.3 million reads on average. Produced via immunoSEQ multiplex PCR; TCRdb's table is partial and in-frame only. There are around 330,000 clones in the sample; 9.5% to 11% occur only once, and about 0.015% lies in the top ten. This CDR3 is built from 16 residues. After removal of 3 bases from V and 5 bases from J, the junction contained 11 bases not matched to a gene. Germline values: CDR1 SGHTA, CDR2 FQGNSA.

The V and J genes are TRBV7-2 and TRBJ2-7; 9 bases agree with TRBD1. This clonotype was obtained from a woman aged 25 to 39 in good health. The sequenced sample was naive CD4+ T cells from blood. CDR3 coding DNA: TGTGCCAGCAGCTTGGGCACCGGGACAGGGCTTCACGAGCAGTACTTC. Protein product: CASSLGTGTGLHEQYF.